The 7 T cell receptor beta chains below come from one sample, sequenced in a study of Ad26.COV2.S vaccination and SARS-CoV-2 variants. Indicated treatment: about 20 received Ad26.COV2.S at low or high dose, single or two shots; about 5 received placebo; per-sample allocation not given. It was on day 63 after the first vaccine or placebo injection that samples were taken. Assay used: immunoSEQ multiplex PCR; TCRdb lists only in-frame clones, some missing. Of about 240,000 clones in the sample, approximately 90% were seen once. Sequencing was performed on peripheral blood, taken in a trial of Ad26.COV2.S vaccine versus placebo. All receptors derive from a person between 18 and 60 years old who received the Ad26.COV2.S COVID-19 vaccine or a placebo.

This chain uses TRBV29-1 with TRBJ2-1, with 8 bases aligning to TRBD1. The CDR3 extends over 11 amino acids. V shed 7 bases, J shed 7 bases, and the junction held 3 bases outside the gene matches. Germline V gene data show CDR1 as SQVTM and CDR2 as ANQGSEA. In DNA, the CDR3 is TGCAGCGGTCGGACAGGGAATGAGCAGTTCTTC. This gives the protein CSGRTGNEQFF.

The chain uses TRBV7-9 and TRBJ1-1; possibly TRBD1 for D (6 bases). The CDR3 has 15 amino acids. V dropped 1 base and J dropped 5 bases, with 14 bases sitting between them. The germline CDR1 and CDR2 sequences are SEHNR and FQNEAQ (reference sequence). The DNA of the CDR3 is TGTGCCAGCAGCTTAGGAGGAGGACAGTCGACTGAAGCTTTCTTT. Protein sequence: CASSLGGGQSTEAFF.

CDR3 DNA: TGTGCCAGCAGCTCTCGTTGGAGCACAGATACGCAGTATTTT. It specifies CASSSRWSTDTQYF. This chain joins TRBV7-8 and TRBJ2-3, with D unresolved. CDR1 is SGHVS and CDR2 is FQNEAQ in the germline V gene. The ends were cut back, 4 bases at V and 0 bases at J, with 8 bases in the middle. The CDR3 loop spans 14 amino acids. Full variable domain (rest looked up from reference TRBV7-8 and TRBJ2-3): GAGVSQSPRYKVAKRGQDVALRCDPISGHVSLFWYQQALGQGPEFLTYFQNEAQLDKSGLPSDRFFAERPEGSVSTLKIQRTQQEDSAVYLCASSSRWSTDTQYFGPGTRLTVL.

The rearrangement uses TRBV28 and TRBJ1-4, with 8 nucleotides matching TRBD1. V lost 7 bases and J lost 2; bases outside the gene matches: 3. Germline lookup yields CDR1 MDHEN and CDR2 SYDVKM. The CDR3 contains 14 residues. CDR3 bases: TGTGCCAGCACACGGACAGGGACTAATGAAAAACTGTTTTTT. Translated: CASTRTGTNEKLFF.

The gene calls are TRBV7-3 and TRBJ2-7; possibly TRBD2 for D (6 bases). The CDR3 has 13 amino acids. Germline V gene sequence: CDR1 SGHTA, CDR2 FQGTGA. V lost 5 bases to trimming and J lost 3 bases, with 11 bases between them. The CDR3 region is CASSPQGGYEQYF. The CDR3 nucleotides are TGTGCCAGCAGCCCGCAGGGAGGCTACGAGCAGTACTTC.

V and J are TRBV3-1 (or the pseudogene TRBV3-2) and TRBJ1-4, with D possibly being TRBD1 (5 bases). The germline CDR1 and CDR2 sequences are LGHDT and YNNKEL (reference sequence). The CDR3 length is 15 residues. V was clipped by 4 bases and J by 0 bases, with 9 bases between them. This CDR3 reads CASSLTTATNEKLFF. The CDR3 region has the DNA TGTGCCAGCAGCCTTACGACAGCAACTAATGAAAAACTGTTTTTT.

V is TRBV30 and J is TRBJ2-7, with D possibly matching TRBD2 (6 bases). The CDR3 contains 12 residues. Germline CDR1 is GTSNPN and CDR2 is SVGIG (reference sequence). V lost 3 bases and J lost 6, with 12 bases in between. The CDR3 loop reads CAWSVRGGEQYF. CDR3 bases: TGTGCCTGGAGCGTGAGGGGAGGCGAGCAGTACTTC.